Below, 10 T cell receptor beta chains from the same sample are listed, as sequenced in a study of OX40 agonist ivuxolimab in advanced cancers. Libraries came from the immunoSEQ multiplex PCR assay. TCRdb obtained this table from immuneACCESS and retained in-frame rearrangements with V and J assigned. These tables miss some clones; where compared with another copy, unresolved V genes account for less than half of the shortfall, and the remainder is unexplained. The sample has tens of thousands of clones on record, over 90% of them singletons. Roughly 14% of the sample lies in the top ten. This sample comprised CD4+ or CD8+ T cells sorted from blood, obtained in a trial of the OX40 agonist ivuxolimab. All receptors derive from an adult with an advanced solid tumor such as melanoma, head and neck, liver or kidney cancer.

A single count supports this clone. V is TRBV2 and J is TRBJ1-5, with a possible D match to TRBD1 (6 bases). Per the germline V gene, CDR1 is SNHLY and CDR2 is FYNNEI. This CDR3 region has 13 residues. V was cut by 6 bases and J by 3 bases, with 9 bases left in between. The CDR3 protein is CASRGGLNQPQHF. The CDR3, as DNA: TGTGCCAGCAGAGGGGGGCTCAATCAGCCCCAGCATTTT.

The chain has TRBV7-2 and TRBJ1-3; a possible D gene is TRBD1 (5 bases). The V gene lost 1 base and the J gene lost 2 bases, with 9 bases spanning the gap. Germline V gene sequence: CDR1 SGHTA, CDR2 FQGNSA. CDR3 length equals 15 residues. CDR3 sequence: CASSLDRGTGNTIYF. DNA for the CDR3: TGTGCCAGCAGCTTAGACCGGGGGACTGGAAACACCATATATTTT.

This chain links TRBV4-1 with TRBJ2-1; 7 bases fit TRBD2. This CDR3 comprises 16 residues. Germline CDR1 and CDR2: MGHRA and YSYEKL. V lost 0 bases, J lost 9 bases, and 11 bases stayed unmatched. CDR3 DNA sequence: TGCGCCAGCAGCCAAGACCCTACCGGGGAGGGCCCTGAGCAGTTCTTC. This encodes CASSQDPTGEGPEQFF.

This chain's CDR3 is CASTSTTGIVEKLFF. CDR3 bases: TGTGCCAGTACCTCTACGACAGGGATCGTTGAAAAACTGTTTTTT. The chain is built from TRBV19 and TRBJ1-4; 7 bases agree with TRBD1. V lost 7 bases and J lost 7; bases outside the gene matches: 12. Germline CDR1 and CDR2: LNHDA and SQIVND (reference sequence). The CDR3 covers 15 residues.

The chain employs TRBV28 and TRBJ1-1; D might be TRBD1 (6 bases). Germline values: CDR1 MDHEN, CDR2 SYDVKM. This CDR3 is built from 15 residues. V was cut by 1 base and J by 5 bases, with 14 bases left in between. The CDR3: CASSLLGAKQTEAFF. In DNA, the CDR3 is TGTGCCAGCAGTTTATTGGGGGCCAAACAAACTGAAGCTTTCTTT.

This chain links TRBV6-1 with TRBJ2-1; 11 nucleotides line up with TRBD2. Trimming took 3 bases from V and 7 from J; bases not matched to a gene: 8. The CDR3 totals 16 residues. Germline CDR1 and CDR2: MNHNS and SASEGT. CDR3 bases: TGTGCCAGCAGTGACTTAGCGGGAGGGCCAATGAATGAGCAGTTCTTC. Amino acid sequence: CASSDLAGGPMNEQFF.

This sequence joins TRBV5-6 and TRBJ2-2; tentative D call: TRBD1 (5 bases). Germline CDR1 is SGHDT and CDR2 is YYEEEE. The CDR3 contains 15 residues. V was clipped by 7 bases and J by 0 bases, with 13 bases between them. CDR3 in DNA: TGTGCCAGCCTTAAGGGGCCGACGAACACCGGGGAGCTGTTTTTT. Translating it yields CASLKGPTNTGELFF.

This clone has a single count. The genes are TRBV5-6 and TRBJ1-5; possible D gene TRBD1, 5 bases. Trimming removed 1 base at V and 7 bases at J, with 12 bases between. Looked up from germline, CDR1 is SGHDT and CDR2 is YYEEEE. The CDR3 has 14 residues. CDR3 sequence: CASSLQGSEQPQHF. CDR3 DNA sequence: TGTGCCAGCAGCTTGCAGGGTTCCGAACAGCCCCAGCATTTT.

The chain is built from TRBV7-2 and TRBJ1-1; D may be TRBD1 (6 bases). Per the germline V gene, CDR1 is SGHTA and CDR2 is FQGNSA. This CDR3 region has 14 residues. V lost 4 bases, J lost 1 base, and 10 bases lay in between. The CDR3 is CASSYETGNTEAFF. The CDR3 region has the DNA TGTGCCAGCAGCTACGAGACAGGGAACACTGAAGCTTTCTTT.

The rearrangement joins TRBV19 to TRBJ2-1; D is undetermined. CDR1 and CDR2 from the germline V gene are LNHDA and SQIVND (reference sequence). V was shortened by 3 bases and J by 1 base, with 10 bases between the two germline ends. This CDR3 contains 15 residues. The CDR3 spells CASSIGAQSYNEQFF. The DNA of the CDR3 is TGTGCCAGTAGTATTGGCGCCCAGTCCTACAATGAGCAGTTCTTC.